The clone carrying this TCR beta chain was counted a few times. The libraries were made with immunoSEQ v3.0 at survey level. TCRdb's table, derived via immunoSEQ multiplex PCR, lists solely in-frame clones and lacks some. Of some 48,000 clones listed, roughly 80% are singletons. United States facilities provided treatment to all participants with HIV. This sample stems from a study of long-term antiretroviral therapy in people with HIV. The TCR originated in a woman under 30 with HIV. Sequenced material: unsorted PBMCs, taken 0.8 years after starting antiretroviral therapy.

The CDR3 is CASSIGEAEAFF. CDR3 coding DNA: TGTGCCAGTAGTATAGGGGAGGCTGAAGCTTTCTTT. The V gene is TRBV19, the J gene TRBJ1-1, with no clear D. With 1 base removed from V and 6 bases from J, the gap between germline ends came to 6 bases. The CDR3 consists of 12 residues. Germline CDR1 is LNHDA and CDR2 is SQIVND (reference sequence).